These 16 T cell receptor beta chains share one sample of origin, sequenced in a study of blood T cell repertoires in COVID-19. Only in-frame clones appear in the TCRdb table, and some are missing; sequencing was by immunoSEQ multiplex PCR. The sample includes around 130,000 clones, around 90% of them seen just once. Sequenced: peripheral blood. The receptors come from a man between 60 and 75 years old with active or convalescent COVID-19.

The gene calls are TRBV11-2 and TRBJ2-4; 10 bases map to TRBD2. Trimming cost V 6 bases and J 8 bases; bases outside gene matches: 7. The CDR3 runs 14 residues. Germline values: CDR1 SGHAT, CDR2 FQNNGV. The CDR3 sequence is CASSASGSKYIQYF. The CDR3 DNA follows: TGTGCCAGCAGTGCTAGCGGGAGTAAATACATTCAGTACTTC.

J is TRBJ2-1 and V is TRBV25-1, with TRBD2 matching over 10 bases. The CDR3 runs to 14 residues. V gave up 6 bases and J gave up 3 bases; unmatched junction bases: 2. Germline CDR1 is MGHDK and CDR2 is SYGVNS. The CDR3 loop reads CASRRTSGYNEQFF. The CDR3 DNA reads TGTGCCAGCAGAAGGACTAGCGGCTACAATGAGCAGTTCTTC. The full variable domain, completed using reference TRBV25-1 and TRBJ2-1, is EADIYQTPRYLVIGTGKKITLECSQTMGHDKMYWYQQDPGMELHLIHYSYGVNSTEKGDLSSESTVSRIRTEHFPLTLESARPSHTSQYLCASRRTSGYNEQFFGPGTRLTVL.

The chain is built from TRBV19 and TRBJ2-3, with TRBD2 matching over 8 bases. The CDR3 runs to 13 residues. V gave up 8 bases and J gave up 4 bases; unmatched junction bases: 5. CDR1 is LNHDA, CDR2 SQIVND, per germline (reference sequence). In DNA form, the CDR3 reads TGTGCCAGTCGGAGCGGGAGTGCAGATACGCAGTATTTT. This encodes CASRSGSADTQYF.

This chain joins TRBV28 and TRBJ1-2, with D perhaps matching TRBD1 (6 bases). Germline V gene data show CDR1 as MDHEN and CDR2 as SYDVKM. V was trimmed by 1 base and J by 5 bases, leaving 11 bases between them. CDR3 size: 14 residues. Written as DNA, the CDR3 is TGTGCCAGCAGTTTATCGCAGGGGAATTATGGCTACACCTTC. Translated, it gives CASSLSQGNYGYTF.

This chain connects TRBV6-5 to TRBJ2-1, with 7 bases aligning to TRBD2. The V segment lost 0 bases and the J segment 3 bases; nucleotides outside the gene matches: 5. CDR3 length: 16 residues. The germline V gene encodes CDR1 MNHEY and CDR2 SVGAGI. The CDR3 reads CASSYSPGTNYNEQFF. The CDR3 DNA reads TGTGCCAGCAGTTACTCTCCCGGGACTAACTACAATGAGCAGTTCTTC.

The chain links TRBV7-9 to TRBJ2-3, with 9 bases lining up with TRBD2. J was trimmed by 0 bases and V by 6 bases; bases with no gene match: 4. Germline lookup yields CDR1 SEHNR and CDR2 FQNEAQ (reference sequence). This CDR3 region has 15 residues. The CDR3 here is CASRDGLASTDTQYF. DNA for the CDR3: TGTGCCAGCAGAGACGGACTAGCGAGCACAGATACGCAGTATTTT.

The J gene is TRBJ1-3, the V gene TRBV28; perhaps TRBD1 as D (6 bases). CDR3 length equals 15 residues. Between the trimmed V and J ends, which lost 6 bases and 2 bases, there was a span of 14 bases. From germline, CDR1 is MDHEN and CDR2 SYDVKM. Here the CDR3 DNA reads TGTGCCAGCAGCATTACAGGGTTTGCTGGAAACACCATATATTTT. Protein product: CASSITGFAGNTIYF.

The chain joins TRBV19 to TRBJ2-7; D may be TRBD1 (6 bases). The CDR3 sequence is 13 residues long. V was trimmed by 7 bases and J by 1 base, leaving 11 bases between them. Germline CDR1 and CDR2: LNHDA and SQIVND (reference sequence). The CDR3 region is CASIGDNSYEQYF. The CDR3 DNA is TGTGCCAGTATCGGGGACAATTCCTACGAGCAGTACTTC.

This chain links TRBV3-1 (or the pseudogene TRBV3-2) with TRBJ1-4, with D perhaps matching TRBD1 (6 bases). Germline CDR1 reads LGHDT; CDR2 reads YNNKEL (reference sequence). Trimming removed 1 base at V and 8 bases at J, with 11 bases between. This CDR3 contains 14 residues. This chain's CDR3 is CASSQGGRGEKLFF. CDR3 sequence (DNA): TGTGCCAGCAGCCAAGGGGGGCGCGGGGAAAAACTGTTTTTT.

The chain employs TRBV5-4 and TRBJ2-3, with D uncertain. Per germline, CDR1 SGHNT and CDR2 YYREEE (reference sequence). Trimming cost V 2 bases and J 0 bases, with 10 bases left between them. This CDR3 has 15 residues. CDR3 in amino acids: CASSFGGVSTDTQYF. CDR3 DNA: TGTGCCAGCAGCTTCGGCGGAGTTAGCACAGATACGCAGTATTTT.

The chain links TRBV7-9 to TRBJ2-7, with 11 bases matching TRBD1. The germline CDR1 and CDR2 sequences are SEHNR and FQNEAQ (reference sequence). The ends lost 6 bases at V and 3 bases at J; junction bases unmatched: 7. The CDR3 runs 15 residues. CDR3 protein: CASSWTGQGDYEQYF. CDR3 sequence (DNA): TGTGCCAGCAGTTGGACGGGACAGGGGGACTACGAGCAGTACTTC.

The CDR3 region has the DNA TGTGCCAGTAGTATGCCCTCAGGACAGGGGATCCGGCCCCAGCATTTT. Protein: CASSMPSGQGIRPQHF. The chain joins TRBV19 to TRBJ1-5, with 9 bases fitting TRBD1. The CDR3 extends over 16 amino acids. Germline V gene sequence: CDR1 LNHDA, CDR2 SQIVND (reference sequence). V lost 3 bases to trimming and J lost 9 bases; unmatched junction nucleotides: 12.

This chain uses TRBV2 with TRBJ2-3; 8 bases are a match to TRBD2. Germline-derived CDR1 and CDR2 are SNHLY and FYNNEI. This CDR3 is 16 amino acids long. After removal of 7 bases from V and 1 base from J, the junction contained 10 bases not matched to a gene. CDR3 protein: CASKSGGSVGTDTQYF. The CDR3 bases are TGTGCCAGCAAGTCGGGAGGGTCCGTGGGCACAGATACGCAGTATTTT.

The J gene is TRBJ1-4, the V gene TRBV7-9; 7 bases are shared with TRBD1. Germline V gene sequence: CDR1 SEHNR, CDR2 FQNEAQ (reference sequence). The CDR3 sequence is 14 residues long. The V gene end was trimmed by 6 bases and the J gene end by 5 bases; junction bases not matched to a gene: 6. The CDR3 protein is CASRKGQSNEKLFF. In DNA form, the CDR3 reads TGTGCCAGCAGGAAGGGACAGAGCAATGAAAAACTGTTTTTT.

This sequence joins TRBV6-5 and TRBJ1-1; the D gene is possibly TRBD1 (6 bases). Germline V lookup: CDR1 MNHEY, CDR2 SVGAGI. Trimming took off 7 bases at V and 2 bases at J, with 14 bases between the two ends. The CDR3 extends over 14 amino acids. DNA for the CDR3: TGTGCCAGCAAACAGAGGGGGGGAAACACTGAAGCTTTCTTT. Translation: CASKQRGGNTEAFF.

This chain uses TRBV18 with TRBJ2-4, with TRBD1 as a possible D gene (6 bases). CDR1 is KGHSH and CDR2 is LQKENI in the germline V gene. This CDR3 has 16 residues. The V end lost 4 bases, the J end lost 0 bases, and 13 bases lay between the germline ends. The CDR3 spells CASSLSGTIAKNIQYF. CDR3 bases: TGTGCCAGCTCACTATCCGGGACAATAGCCAAAAACATTCAGTACTTC.